These T cell receptor beta chains were read from a single sample in a study of blood T cell repertoires in COVID-19. The repertoire was sequenced with immunoSEQ multiplex PCR; TCRdb's copy has only in-frame clones and lacks some. The data contain approximately 240,000 clones, 70% to 85% of them singletons. The source material was PBMCs or T cells enriched from blood (not recorded which). The origin of the receptors is a woman in her thirties or forties with acute COVID-19. The CDR3 runs from the conserved cysteine through the conserved F or W. Fields, in order: V gene, clone size, J gene, D gene, CDR3 DNA, CDR3 protein. A D gene is named only where the DNA matches it firmly. Size tells how often a clone was seen (once, few, many) or the class of an expanded clone, and some rows leave it out.

V: TRBV5-8
size: .
J: TRBJ2-7
D: .
DNA: TGTGCCAGCAGCCCATATAGCGGTATAAACTCCTACGAGCAGTACTTC
CDR3: CASSPYSGINSYEQYF

V: TRBV9
size: .
J: TRBJ2-5
D: TRBD2
DNA: TGTGCCAGCAGCGGGGGACTAGCTCCGTACCAAGAGACCCAGTACTTC
CDR3: CASSGGLAPYQETQYF

V: TRBV19
size: .
J: TRBJ1-1
D: .
DNA: TGTGCCAGTAGTATCGGACAGGAAGCTTTCTTT
CDR3: CASSIGQEAFF

V: TRBV5-1
size: .
J: TRBJ1-2
D: TRBD1
DNA: TGCGCCAGCAGCGGAGACAGGGCGCGGTATGGCTACACCTTC
CDR3: CASSGDRARYGYTF

V: TRBV7-9
size: .
J: TRBJ2-6
D: TRBD2
DNA: TGTGCCAGCAGCTTTATCCGGGGGGGCACTGGGGCCAACGTCCTGACTTTC
CDR3: CASSFIRGGTGANVLTF

V: TRBV20-1
size: .
J: TRBJ1-6
D: .
DNA: TGCAGTGCTAGTCCTCGCGGTATCTATAATTCACCCCTCCACTTT
CDR3: CSASPRGIYNSPLHF

V: TRBV30
size: .
J: TRBJ2-3
D: .
DNA: TGTGCCTGGAGTGTTCGTGCGGGGACAGATACGCAGTATTTT
CDR3: CAWSVRAGTDTQYF

V: TRBV7-8
size: .
J: TRBJ1-2
D: TRBD1
DNA: TGTGCCAGCAGCCGAGCATCCAGGGGGCCGAGTGGCTACACCTTC
CDR3: CASSRASRGPSGYTF

V: TRBV27
size: once
J: TRBJ2-1
D: TRBD2
DNA: TGTGCCAGCAGCGTACTAGCGGGAGGTCACAACAATGAGCAGTTCTTC
CDR3: CASSVLAGGHNNEQFF

V: TRBV29-1
size: .
J: TRBJ2-1
D: TRBD1
DNA: TGCAGCGTTGACATTGAGAGACAGGGCTCGGGCAATGAGCAGTTCTTC
CDR3: CSVDIERQGSGNEQFF

V: TRBV27
size: .
J: TRBJ2-1
D: TRBD2
DNA: TGTGCCAGCAGTTGGAGTGTGACTAGCGGTGAGCAGTTCTTC
CDR3: CASSWSVTSGEQFF

V: TRBV12-1
size: .
J: TRBJ1-2
D: .
DNA: TGTGCCAGCAGCTTTGGAGGGAATGGTAAGACCTATGGCTACACCTTC
CDR3: CASSFGGNGKTYGYTF

V: TRBV18
size: .
J: TRBJ2-1
D: TRBD2
DNA: TGTGCCAGCTCACAGGGACTAGCGGGAGGAGGCAATGAGCAGTTCTTC
CDR3: CASSQGLAGGGNEQFF

V: TRBV6-4
size: .
J: TRBJ2-7
D: .
DNA: TGTGCCAGCAAAAACCTCAACCCAGACGAGCAGTACTTC
CDR3: CASKNLNPDEQYF

V: TRBV11-3
size: .
J: TRBJ2-5
D: .
DNA: TGTGCCAGCAGCTTAGAGGGACTCCCGGGAGAGACCCAGTACTTC
CDR3: CASSLEGLPGETQYF

V: TRBV7-3
size: .
J: TRBJ2-3
D: .
DNA: TGTGCCAGCAGCCCCGGGATCTACACAGATACGCAGTATTTT
CDR3: CASSPGIYTDTQYF

V: TRBV5-1
size: .
J: TRBJ2-3
D: .
DNA: TGCGCCAGCACCGGCGGGGCCTCGGAAGATACGCAGTATTTT
CDR3: CASTGGASEDTQYF